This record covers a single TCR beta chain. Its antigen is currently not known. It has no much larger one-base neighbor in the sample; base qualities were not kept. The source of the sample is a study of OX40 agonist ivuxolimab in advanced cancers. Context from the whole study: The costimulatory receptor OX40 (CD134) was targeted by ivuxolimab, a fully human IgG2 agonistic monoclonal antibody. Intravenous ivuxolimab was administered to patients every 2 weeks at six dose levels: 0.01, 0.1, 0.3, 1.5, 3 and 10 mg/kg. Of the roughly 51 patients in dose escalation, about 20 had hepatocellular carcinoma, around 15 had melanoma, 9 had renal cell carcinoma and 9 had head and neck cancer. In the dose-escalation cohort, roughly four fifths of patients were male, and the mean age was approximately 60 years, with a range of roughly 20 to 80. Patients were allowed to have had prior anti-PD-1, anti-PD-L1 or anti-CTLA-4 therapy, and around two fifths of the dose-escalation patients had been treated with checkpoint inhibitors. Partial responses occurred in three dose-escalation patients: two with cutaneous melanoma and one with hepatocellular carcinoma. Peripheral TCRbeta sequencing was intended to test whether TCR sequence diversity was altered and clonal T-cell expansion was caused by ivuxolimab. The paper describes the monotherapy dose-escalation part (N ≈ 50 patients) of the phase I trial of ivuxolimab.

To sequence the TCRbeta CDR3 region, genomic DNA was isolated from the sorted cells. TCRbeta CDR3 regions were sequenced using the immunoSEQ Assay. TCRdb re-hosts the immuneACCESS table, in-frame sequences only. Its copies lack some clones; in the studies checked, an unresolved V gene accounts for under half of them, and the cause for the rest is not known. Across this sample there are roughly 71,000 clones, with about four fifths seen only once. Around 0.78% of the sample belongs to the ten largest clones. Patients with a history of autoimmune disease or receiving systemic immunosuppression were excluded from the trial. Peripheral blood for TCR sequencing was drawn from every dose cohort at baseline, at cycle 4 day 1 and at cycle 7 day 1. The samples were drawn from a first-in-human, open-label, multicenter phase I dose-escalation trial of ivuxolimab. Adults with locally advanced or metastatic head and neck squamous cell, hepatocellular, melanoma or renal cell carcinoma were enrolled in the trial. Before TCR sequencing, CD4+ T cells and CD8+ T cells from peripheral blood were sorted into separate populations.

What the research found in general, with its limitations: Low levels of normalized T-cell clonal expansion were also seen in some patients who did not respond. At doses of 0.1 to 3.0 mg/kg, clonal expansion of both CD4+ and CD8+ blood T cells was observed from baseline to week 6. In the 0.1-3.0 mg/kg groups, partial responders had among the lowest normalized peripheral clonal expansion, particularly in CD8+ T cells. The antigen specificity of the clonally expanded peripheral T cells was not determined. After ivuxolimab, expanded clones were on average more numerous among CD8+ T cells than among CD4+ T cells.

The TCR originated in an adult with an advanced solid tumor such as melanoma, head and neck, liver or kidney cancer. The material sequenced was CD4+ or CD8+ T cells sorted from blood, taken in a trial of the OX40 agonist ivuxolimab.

The CDR3 is CASSYLTGEETQYF. The DNA reads as follows: TGCGCCAGCAGCTACCTGACAGGGGAAGAGACCCAGTACTTC. Recombination joined TRBV5-1 with TRBJ2-5, with 8 central nucleotides matching TRBD1. The CDR3 has 14 amino acids, counting the end cysteine and phenylalanine. The only DNA kept is the CDR3, 42 bases in frame from the first base. For this chain, trimming is 3 bases at the V end and 3 bases at the J end, and the number of junction bases without a gene match is 4. According to the germline V gene, CDR1 reads SGHRS and CDR2 reads YFSETQ.